The 6 T cell receptor beta chains below all came from one sample that was sequenced in a study of CD4 T cells in lung cancer. Sequenced by immunoSEQ multiplex PCR; TCRdb stores in-frame clones only, minus some. The sample carries approximately 10,000 clones, more than 60% recorded once. The lung tissue was taken at least 3 cm from the tumor in the same resection. Source material: normal lung tissue taken away from the tumor. All receptors derive from a man in his fifties or sixties with non-small cell lung cancer.

This rearrangement joins TRBV19 to TRBJ1-2, with D possibly TRBD1 on 5 matching bases. V was cut by 0 bases and J by 7 bases, with 12 bases left in between. This CDR3 region has 14 residues. Germline CDR1 reads LNHDA; CDR2 reads SQIVND (reference sequence). CDR3 residues: CASSIEAGRGGYTF. The CDR3 DNA sequence: TGTGCCAGTAGTATAGAGGCTGGAAGGGGTGGCTACACCTTC.

This clone was picked up a small number of times. This chain joins TRBV30 and TRBJ2-1; weak D call: TRBD2 (5 bases). Trimming took off 2 bases at V and 8 bases at J, with 13 bases between the two ends. This CDR3 region has 13 residues. Germline loops: CDR1 GTSNPN, CDR2 SVGIG (reference sequence). Here the CDR3 DNA reads TGTGCCTGGAGTAACGGGATAACAGATGAGCAGTTCTTC. It translates to CAWSNGITDEQFF.

This clone has a handful of counts. The chain joins TRBV10-3 to TRBJ1-5; D is ambiguous. V was shortened by 5 bases and J by 5 bases, with 10 bases between the two germline ends. This CDR3 contains 13 residues. Germline V gene lookup returns CDR1 ENHRY and CDR2 SYGVKD. CDR3 in amino acids: CAISTLSDQPQHF. CDR3 in DNA: TGTGCCATCAGTACCCTATCGGATCAGCCCCAGCATTTT.

This clone has only one observation. The rearrangement joins TRBV5-4 to TRBJ2-7; D unclear. The CDR3 runs to 15 residues. With 4 bases removed from V and 3 bases from J, the gap between germline ends came to 17 bases. Germline CDR1 SGHNT, CDR2 YYREEE (reference sequence). The CDR3 nucleotides are TGTGCCAGCAGCCTAAACAGTCGAAGTTTCTACGAGCAGTACGTC. Its protein is CASSLNSRSFYEQYV.

V and J are TRBV25-1 and TRBJ2-5; D is perhaps TRBD1 (6 bases). This CDR3 comprises 15 residues. Germline V lookup: CDR1 MGHDK, CDR2 SYGVNS. The germline V and J ends were trimmed by 2 bases and 5 bases, with 15 bases remaining between them. CDR3 nucleotides: TGTGCCAGCAGTGAAAGGTTGGGGGCAGGGGAGACCCAGTACTTC. It yields the protein CASSERLGAGETQYF.

The rearrangement joins TRBV6-6 to TRBJ2-2; a weak D match, TRBD2 (6 bases). Germline assignment: CDR1 MNHNY and CDR2 SVGAGI (reference sequence). This CDR3 is 15 amino acids long. The V end was cut by 0 bases, the J end by 6 bases, with 11 bases between. The CDR3 reads CASSYSPTSSGELFF. CDR3 sequence (DNA): TGTGCCAGCAGTTACTCTCCGACTAGTTCCGGGGAGCTGTTTTTT.